The 16 T cell receptor beta chains given below trace back to one sample, sequenced in a study of control samples from healthy donors and cancer patients. Here immunoSEQ multiplex PCR was the method, and the copy in TCRdb shows in-frame clones only, minus some. The sample yields about 44,000 clones, about 90% seen once. Sequencing was carried out using PBMCs. The receptor source for this set is a woman aged 55-69 years with lung cancer.

The CDR3, as DNA: TGTGCCAGCACGACGGACAGTATGAACACTGAAGCTTTCTTT. Translating it yields CASTTDSMNTEAFF. J is TRBJ1-1 and V is TRBV2, with D possibly matching TRBD1 (6 bases). Germline CDR1 and CDR2: SNHLY and FYNNEI. The CDR3 loop spans 14 amino acids. V lost 7 bases to trimming and J lost 0 bases, with 12 bases between them.

The rearrangement joins TRBV6-2 or TRBV6-3 to TRBJ2-1; D not resolved. The CDR3 loop spans 12 amino acids. Looked up from germline, CDR1 is MNHEY and CDR2 is SVGEGT. The V end was cut by 2 bases, the J end by 3 bases, with 2 bases between. The DNA for the CDR3 is TGTGCCAGCAGTTACAGCTACAATGAGCAGTTCTTC. It encodes CASSYSYNEQFF.

The table lists this clone with a count of one. The chain employs TRBV24-1 and TRBJ2-5, with D possibly matching TRBD1 (5 bases). Germline values: CDR1 KGHDR, CDR2 SFDVKD. V gave up 4 bases and J gave up 2 bases, with 22 bases separating them. The CDR3 extends over 18 amino acids. CDR3 in DNA: TGTGCCACCAGTGACCCATTAAGGTCACTGGGGCGACAAGAGACCCAGTACTTC. This sequence encodes CATSDPLRSLGRQETQYF.

V is TRBV24-1 and J is TRBJ1-2; 8 nucleotides align to TRBD1. V shed 3 bases, J shed 7 bases, and the junction held 6 bases outside the gene matches. This CDR3 contains 14 residues. Germline V gives CDR1 KGHDR, CDR2 SFDVKD. The CDR3 protein is CATSDLDRERGYTF. For the CDR3, the DNA is TGTGCCACCAGTGATCTGGACAGGGAGCGTGGCTACACCTTC.

The rearrangement uses TRBV6-5 and TRBJ2-2; D not resolved. The CDR3 is 11 amino acids. V lost 7 bases and J lost 8, with 8 bases in between. Germline V CDR1 and CDR2: MNHEY, SVGAGI. CDR3 sequence reads: CASNYGGELFF. CDR3 DNA: TGTGCCAGCAATTATGGAGGGGAGCTGTTTTTT.

J is TRBJ2-7 and V is TRBV5-4; D gene ambiguous. The CDR3 is 15 amino acids. Trimming pared 0 bases from V and 1 base from J, leaving 11 bases between. The germline CDR1 and CDR2 sequences are SGHNT and YYREEE (reference sequence). The CDR3 loop is CASSLEAGMSYEQYF. The DNA for the CDR3 is TGTGCCAGCAGCTTGGAGGCAGGCATGTCCTACGAGCAGTACTTC.

The V call is TRBV6-5, the J call TRBJ1-1, with D tentatively TRBD1 (5 bases). The germline gives CDR1 MNHEY, CDR2 SVGAGI. V lost 7 bases and J lost 1, with 13 bases in between. This CDR3 contains 14 residues. CDR3 DNA sequence: TGTGCCAGCAACCCGAACCAGGGGAACACTGAAGCTTTCTTT. Residues: CASNPNQGNTEAFF.

The V call is TRBV5-6, the J call TRBJ2-1; D may be TRBD2 (6 bases). The V end lost 3 bases, the J end lost 0 bases, and 13 bases lay between the germline ends. The CDR3 sequence is 16 residues long. From germline, CDR1 is SGHDT and CDR2 YYEEEE. The CDR3 sequence is CASSWGTGSSYNEQFF. Written as DNA, the CDR3 is TGTGCCAGCAGCTGGGGGACTGGGAGCTCCTACAATGAGCAGTTCTTC.

The rearrangement links TRBV24-1 to TRBJ2-3; unclear D gene. CDR1 and CDR2 (germline): KGHDR, SFDVKD. The ends were cut back, 3 bases at V and 8 bases at J, with 11 bases in the middle. The CDR3 is 13 residues long. The CDR3 sequence: CATSDPLASTQYF. The CDR3 DNA is TGTGCCACCAGTGATCCCCTCGCTAGTACGCAGTATTTT.

The V call is TRBV7-9, the J call TRBJ1-1; TRBD1 matches at 7 bases. CDR1 is SEHNR, CDR2 FQNEAQ, per germline (reference sequence). Losses at the gene ends were 5 bases for V and 1 base for J; bases not matched to a gene: 10. The CDR3 spans 16 residues. The CDR3 protein is CASSIIRDRSNTEAFF. For the CDR3, the DNA is TGTGCCAGCAGCATTATTAGGGACAGATCGAACACTGAAGCTTTCTTT.

With respect to this clone: This same CDR3 is encoded by further DNA sequences in the sample. The chain combines TRBV24-1 with TRBJ1-1; no firm D call. This CDR3 comprises 12 residues. The germline V gene encodes CDR1 KGHDR and CDR2 SFDVKD. The V gene lost 2 bases and the J gene lost 5 bases, with 5 bases spanning the gap. The CDR3 DNA reads TGTGCCACCAGTGATTCTGGGACTGAAGCTTTCTTT. Its protein is CATSDSGTEAFF.

This chain uses TRBV6-5 with TRBJ2-5; D is possibly TRBD1 (5 bases). V shed 8 bases and J shed 5 bases, with 21 bases lying between them. Germline V gives CDR1 MNHEY, CDR2 SVGAGI. The CDR3 is 15 residues long. The CDR3 is CASLTLQEGEETQYF. In DNA, the CDR3 is TGTGCCAGCTTGACTCTACAGGAAGGAGAGGAGACCCAGTACTTC.

The chain couples TRBV5-1 to TRBJ1-6; a possible D gene is TRBD1 (5 bases). Germline V gives CDR1 SGHRS, CDR2 YFSETQ. This CDR3 region has 15 residues. Trimming pared 0 bases from V and 10 bases from J, leaving 14 bases between. CDR3 residues: CASSLASGLGSPLHF. The DNA for the CDR3 is TGCGCCAGCAGCTTGGCCTCGGGGCTTGGGTCACCCCTCCACTTT.

This sequence joins TRBV27 and TRBJ2-3; TRBD2 agrees at 10 bases. Germline CDR1 is MNHEY and CDR2 is SMNVEV (reference sequence). Trimming removed 3 bases from V and 0 bases from J; junction bases left unmatched: 0. This CDR3 has 15 residues. CDR3 coding DNA: TGTGCCAGCAGTTTGACTAGCGGGAGCACAGATACGCAGTATTTT. It is translated as CASSLTSGSTDTQYF.

This clone was seen once. The CDR3 is CASSPSYLGTDLNQPQHF. CDR3 nucleotides: TGTGCCAGCAGTCCGTCCTACCTTGGGACAGACCTCAATCAGCCCCAGCATTTT. The chain is built from TRBV28 and TRBJ1-5, with 7 nucleotides matching TRBD1. This CDR3 is built from 18 residues. Germline CDR1 reads MDHEN; CDR2 reads SYDVKM. Losses at the gene ends were 5 bases for V and 3 bases for J; bases not matched to a gene: 16.

The chain couples TRBV7-9 to TRBJ1-1; no clear D gene. This CDR3 is built from 15 residues. Germline CDR1 SEHNR, CDR2 FQNEAQ (reference sequence). The V end was cut by 1 base, the J end by 4 bases, with 13 bases between. CDR3 coding DNA: TGTGCCAGCAGCTTAGAAAGTGCCAGCATCACTGAAGCTTTCTTT. As protein: CASSLESASITEAFF.